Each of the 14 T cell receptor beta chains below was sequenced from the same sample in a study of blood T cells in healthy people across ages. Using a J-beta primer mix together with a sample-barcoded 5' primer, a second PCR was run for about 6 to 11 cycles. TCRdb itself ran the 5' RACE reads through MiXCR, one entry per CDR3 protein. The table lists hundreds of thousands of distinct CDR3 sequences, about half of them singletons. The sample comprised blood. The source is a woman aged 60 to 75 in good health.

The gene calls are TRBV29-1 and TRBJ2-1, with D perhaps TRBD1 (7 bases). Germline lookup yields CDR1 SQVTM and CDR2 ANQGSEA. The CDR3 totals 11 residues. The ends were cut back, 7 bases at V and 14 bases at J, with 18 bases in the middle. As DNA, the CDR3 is TGCAGCGCCGGTGATCAGGGGGAGGAGTTCTTC. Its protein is CSAGDQGEEFF.

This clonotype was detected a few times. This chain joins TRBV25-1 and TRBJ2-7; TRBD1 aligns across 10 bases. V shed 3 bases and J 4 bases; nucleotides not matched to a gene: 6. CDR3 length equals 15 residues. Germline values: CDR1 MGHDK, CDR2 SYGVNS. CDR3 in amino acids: CASSELGTGEYEQYF. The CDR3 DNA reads TGTGCCAGCAGTGAGTTGGGGACAGGGGAATACGAGCAGTACTTC.

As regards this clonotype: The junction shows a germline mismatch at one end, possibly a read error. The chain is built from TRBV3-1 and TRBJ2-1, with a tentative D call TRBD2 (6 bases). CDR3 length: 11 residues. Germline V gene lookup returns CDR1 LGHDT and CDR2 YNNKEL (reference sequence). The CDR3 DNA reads TGTGCCGGCAGATGGGAGGCTGAGCAGTTCTTC. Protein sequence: CAGRWEAEQFF.

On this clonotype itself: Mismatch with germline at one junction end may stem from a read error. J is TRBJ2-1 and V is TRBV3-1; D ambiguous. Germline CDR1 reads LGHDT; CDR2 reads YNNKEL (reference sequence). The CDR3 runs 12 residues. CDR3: CANSVGINEQFF. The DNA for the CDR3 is TGTGCCAACAGCGTGGGTATCAATGAGCAGTTCTTC.

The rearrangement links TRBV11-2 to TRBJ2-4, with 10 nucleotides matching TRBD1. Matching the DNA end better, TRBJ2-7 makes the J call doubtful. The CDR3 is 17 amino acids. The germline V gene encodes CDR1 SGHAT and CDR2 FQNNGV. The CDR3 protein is CASSLTLLWDRGYEQYF. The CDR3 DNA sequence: TGTGCCAGCAGCTTAACCCTTCTCTGGGACAGGGGCTACGAGCAGTACTTC.

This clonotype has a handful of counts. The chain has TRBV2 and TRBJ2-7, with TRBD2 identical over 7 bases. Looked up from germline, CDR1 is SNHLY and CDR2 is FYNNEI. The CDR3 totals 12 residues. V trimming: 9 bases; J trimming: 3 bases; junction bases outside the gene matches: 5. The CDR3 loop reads CARSRGSYEQYF. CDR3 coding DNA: TGTGCCAGGTCTCGCGGGAGCTACGAGCAGTACTTC.

The CDR3 nucleotides read TGTGCCAGCAGCTTGACGGACCGGGACGTGTGGAATAGCAATCAGCCCCAGCATTTT. Its protein product is CASSLTDRDVWNSNQPQHF. This rearrangement joins TRBV28 to TRBJ1-5; maybe TRBD1 (5 bases). V was cut by 6 bases and J by 0 bases, with 24 bases left in between. Germline CDR1 MDHEN, CDR2 SYDVKM. The length of the CDR3 is 19 residues. The complete variable domain, with remaining parts taken from reference TRBV28 and TRBJ1-5, reads DVKVTQSSRYLVKRTGEKVFLECVQDMDHENMFWYRQDPGLGLRLIYFSYDVKMKEKGDIPEGYSVSREKKERFSLILESASTNQTSMYLCASSLTDRDVWNSNQPQHFGDGTRLSIL.

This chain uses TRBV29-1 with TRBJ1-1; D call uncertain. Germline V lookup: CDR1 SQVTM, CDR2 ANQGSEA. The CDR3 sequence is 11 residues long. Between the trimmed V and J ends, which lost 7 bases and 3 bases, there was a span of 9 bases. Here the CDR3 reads CSGLEHTEAFF. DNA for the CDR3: TGCAGCGGGCTGGAGCACACTGAAGCTTTCTTT.

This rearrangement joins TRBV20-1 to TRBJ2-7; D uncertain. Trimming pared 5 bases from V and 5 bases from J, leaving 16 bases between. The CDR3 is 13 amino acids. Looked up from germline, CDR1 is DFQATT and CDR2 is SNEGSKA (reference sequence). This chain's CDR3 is CSAWAPGGDEQYF. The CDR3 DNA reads TGCAGTGCTTGGGCCCCGGGCGGCGACGAGCAGTACTTC.

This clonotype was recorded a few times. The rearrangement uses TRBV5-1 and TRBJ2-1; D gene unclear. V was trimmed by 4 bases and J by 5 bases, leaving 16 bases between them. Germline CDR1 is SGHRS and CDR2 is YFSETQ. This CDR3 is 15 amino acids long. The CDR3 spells CASSLLWSSNNEQFF. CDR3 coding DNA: TGCGCCAGCAGCCTCCTATGGAGCAGTAACAATGAGCAGTTCTTC.

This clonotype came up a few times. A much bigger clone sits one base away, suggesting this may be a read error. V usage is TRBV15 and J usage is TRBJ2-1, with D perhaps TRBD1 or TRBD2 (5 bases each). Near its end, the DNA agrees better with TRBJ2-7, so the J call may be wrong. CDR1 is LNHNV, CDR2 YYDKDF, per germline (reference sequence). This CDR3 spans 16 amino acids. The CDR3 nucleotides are TGTGCCACCAGCGTCCGGGACGCCGAAACCTACAATGAGCAGTACTTC. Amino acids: CATSVRDAETYNEQYF.

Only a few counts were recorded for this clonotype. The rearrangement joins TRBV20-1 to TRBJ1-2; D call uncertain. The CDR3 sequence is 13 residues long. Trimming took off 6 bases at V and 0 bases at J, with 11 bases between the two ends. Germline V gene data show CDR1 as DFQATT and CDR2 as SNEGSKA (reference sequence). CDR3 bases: TGCAGTGCCAAACCGGACCCTAACTATGGCTACACCTTC. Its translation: CSAKPDPNYGYTF.

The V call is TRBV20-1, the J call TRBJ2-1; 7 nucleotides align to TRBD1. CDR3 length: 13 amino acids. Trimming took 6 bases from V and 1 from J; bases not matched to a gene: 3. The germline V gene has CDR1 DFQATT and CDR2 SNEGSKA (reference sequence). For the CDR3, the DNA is TGCAGTGCCCAGGGACAGTCCTACAATGAGCAGTTCTTC. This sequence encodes CSAQGQSYNEQFF.

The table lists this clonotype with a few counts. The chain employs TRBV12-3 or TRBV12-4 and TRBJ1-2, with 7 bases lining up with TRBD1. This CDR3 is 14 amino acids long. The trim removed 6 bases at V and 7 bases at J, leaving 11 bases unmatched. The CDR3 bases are TGTGCCAGCAGCCCCAGGGGGAAGAGTGCTGGCTACACCTTC. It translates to CASSPRGKSAGYTF.